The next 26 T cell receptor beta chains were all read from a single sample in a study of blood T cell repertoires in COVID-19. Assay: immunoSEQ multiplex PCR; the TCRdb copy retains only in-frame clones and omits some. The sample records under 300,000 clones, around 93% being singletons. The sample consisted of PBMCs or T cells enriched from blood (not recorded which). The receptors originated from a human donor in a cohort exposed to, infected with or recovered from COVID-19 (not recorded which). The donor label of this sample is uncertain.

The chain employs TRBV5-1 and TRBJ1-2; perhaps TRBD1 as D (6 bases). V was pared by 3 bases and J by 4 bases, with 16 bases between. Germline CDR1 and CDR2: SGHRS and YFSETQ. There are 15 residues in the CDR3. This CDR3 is CASSSRTDQAYGYTF. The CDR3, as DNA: TGCGCCAGCAGCTCCCGGACAGATCAAGCCTATGGCTACACCTTC. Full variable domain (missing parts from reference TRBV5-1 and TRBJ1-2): KAGVTQTPRYLIKTRGQQVTLSCSPISGHRSVSWYQQTPGQGLQFLFEYFSETQRNKGNFPGRFSGRQFSNSRSEMNVSTLELGDSALYLCASSSRTDQAYGYTFGSGTRLTVV.

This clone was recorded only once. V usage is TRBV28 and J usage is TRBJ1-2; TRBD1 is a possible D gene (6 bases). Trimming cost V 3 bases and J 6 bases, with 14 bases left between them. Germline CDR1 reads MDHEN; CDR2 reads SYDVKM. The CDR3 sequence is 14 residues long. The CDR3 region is CASSLEDRINGYTF. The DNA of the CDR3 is TGTGCCAGCAGTTTGGAAGACAGGATCAATGGCTACACCTTC.

Here the CDR3 DNA reads TGCGCCAGCAGCCATGTCGGGACATCGAATGAAAAACTGTTTTTT. Its translation: CASSHVGTSNEKLFF. The rearrangement uses TRBV4-1 and TRBJ1-4; D possibly corresponds to TRBD1 (6 bases). V was trimmed by 3 bases and J by 5 bases, leaving 13 bases between them. CDR3 length: 15 amino acids. CDR1 and CDR2 (germline): MGHRA, YSYEKL.

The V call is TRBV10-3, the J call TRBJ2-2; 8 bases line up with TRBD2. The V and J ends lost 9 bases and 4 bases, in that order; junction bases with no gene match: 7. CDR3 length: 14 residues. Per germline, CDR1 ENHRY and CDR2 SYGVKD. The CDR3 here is CAISSGRGTGELFF. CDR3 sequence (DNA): TGTGCCATTTCTAGCGGGCGGGGCACCGGGGAGCTGTTTTTT.

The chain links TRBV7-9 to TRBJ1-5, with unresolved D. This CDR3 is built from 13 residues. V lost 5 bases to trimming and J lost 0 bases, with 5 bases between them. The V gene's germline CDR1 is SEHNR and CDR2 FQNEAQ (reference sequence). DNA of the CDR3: TGTGCCAGCAGCGCCTATAGCAATCAGCCCCAGCATTTT. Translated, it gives CASSAYSNQPQHF.

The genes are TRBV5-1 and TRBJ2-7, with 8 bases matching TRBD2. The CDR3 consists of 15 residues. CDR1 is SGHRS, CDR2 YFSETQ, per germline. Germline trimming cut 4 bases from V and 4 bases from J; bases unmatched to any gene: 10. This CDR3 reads CASSPDHTSGYEQYF. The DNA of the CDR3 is TGCGCCAGCAGCCCGGATCATACTAGCGGATACGAGCAGTACTTC.

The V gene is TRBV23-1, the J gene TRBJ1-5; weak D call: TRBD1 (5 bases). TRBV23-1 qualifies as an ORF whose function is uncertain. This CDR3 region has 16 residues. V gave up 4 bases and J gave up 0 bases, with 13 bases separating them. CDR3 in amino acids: CASSRRRDYSNQPQHF. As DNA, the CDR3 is TGCGCCAGCAGTCGGCGGAGGGACTATAGCAATCAGCCCCAGCATTTT.

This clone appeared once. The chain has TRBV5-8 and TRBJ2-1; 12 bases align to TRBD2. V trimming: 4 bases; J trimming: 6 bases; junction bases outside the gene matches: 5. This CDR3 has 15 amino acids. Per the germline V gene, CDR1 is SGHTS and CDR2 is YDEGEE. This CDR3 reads CASSPGTSGLNEQFF. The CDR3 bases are TGTGCCAGCAGCCCTGGGACTAGCGGGCTCAATGAGCAGTTCTTC.

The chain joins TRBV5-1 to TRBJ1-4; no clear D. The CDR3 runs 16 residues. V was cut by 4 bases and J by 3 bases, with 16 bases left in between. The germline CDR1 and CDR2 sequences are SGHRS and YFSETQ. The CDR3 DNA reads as TGCGCCAGCAGCCAAAGTGGGCGGGCAGCTAATGAAAAACTGTTTTTT. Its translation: CASSQSGRAANEKLFF.

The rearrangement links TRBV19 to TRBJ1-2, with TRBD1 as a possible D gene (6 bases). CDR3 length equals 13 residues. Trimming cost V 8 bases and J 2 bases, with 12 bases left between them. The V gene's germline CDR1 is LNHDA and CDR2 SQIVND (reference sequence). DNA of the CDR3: TGTGCCAGTCGCCTACAGGGAAACTATGGCTACACCTTC. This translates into CASRLQGNYGYTF.

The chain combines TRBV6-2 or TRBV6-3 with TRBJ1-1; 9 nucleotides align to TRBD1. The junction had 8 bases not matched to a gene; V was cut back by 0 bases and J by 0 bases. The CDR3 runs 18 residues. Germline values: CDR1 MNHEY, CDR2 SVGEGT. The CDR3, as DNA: TGTGCCAGCAGTTACTCATCAGGACAGGGGACGATGAACACTGAAGCTTTCTTT. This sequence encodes CASSYSSGQGTMNTEAFF.

CDR3 sequence: CASSFAGNTEAFF. CDR3 DNA: TGCGCCAGCAGCTTTGCGGGGAACACTGAAGCTTTCTTT. The rearrangement uses TRBV5-1 and TRBJ1-1; no definite D call. With 2 bases removed from V and 1 base from J, the gap between germline ends came to 6 bases. CDR3 size: 13 residues. The germline V gene encodes CDR1 SGHRS and CDR2 YFSETQ.

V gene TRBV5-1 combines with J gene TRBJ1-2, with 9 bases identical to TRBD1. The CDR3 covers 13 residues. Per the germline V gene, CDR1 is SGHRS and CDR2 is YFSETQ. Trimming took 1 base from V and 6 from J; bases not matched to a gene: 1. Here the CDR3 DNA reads TGCGCCAGCAGCTTGAGACAGGGGGATGGCTACACCTTC. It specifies CASSLRQGDGYTF.

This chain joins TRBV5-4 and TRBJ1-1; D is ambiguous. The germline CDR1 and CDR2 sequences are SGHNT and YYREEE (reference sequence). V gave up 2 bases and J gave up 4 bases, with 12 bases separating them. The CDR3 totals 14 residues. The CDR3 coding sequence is TGTGCCAGCAGCTTTGGAGGGCCTCGCACTGAAGCTTTCTTT. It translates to CASSFGGPRTEAFF.

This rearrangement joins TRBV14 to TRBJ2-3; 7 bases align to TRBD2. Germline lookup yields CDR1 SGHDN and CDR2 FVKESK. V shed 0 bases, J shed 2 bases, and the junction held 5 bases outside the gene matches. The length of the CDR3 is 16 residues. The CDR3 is CASSQETSALTDTQYF. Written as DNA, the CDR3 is TGTGCCAGCAGCCAAGAAACTAGCGCCCTCACAGATACGCAGTATTTT.

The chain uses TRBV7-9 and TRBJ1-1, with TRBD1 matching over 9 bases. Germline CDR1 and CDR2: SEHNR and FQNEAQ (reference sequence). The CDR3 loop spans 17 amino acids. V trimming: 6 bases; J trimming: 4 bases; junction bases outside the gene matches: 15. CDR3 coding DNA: TGTGCCAGCAGTAACACAGGGGGCCGGTTTTGGAGCACTGAAGCTTTCTTT. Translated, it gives CASSNTGGRFWSTEAFF.

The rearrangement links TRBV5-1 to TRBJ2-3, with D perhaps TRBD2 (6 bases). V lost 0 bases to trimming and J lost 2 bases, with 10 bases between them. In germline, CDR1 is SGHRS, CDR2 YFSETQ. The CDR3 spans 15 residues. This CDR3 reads CASSLAGLSTDTQYF. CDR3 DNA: TGCGCCAGCAGCTTGGCGGGACTCTCCACAGATACGCAGTATTTT.

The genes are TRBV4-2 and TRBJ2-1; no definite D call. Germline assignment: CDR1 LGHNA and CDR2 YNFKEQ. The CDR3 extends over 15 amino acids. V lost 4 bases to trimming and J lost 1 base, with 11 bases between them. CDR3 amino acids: CASSPRADSYNEQFF. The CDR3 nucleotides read TGTGCCAGCAGCCCCCGCGCCGATTCCTACAATGAGCAGTTCTTC.

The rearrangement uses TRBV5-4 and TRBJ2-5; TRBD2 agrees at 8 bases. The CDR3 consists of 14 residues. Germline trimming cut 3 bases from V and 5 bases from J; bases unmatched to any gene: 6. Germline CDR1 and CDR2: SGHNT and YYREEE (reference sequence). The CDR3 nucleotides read TGTGCCAGCAGCTCCTGGGGACTAGAGGAGACCCAGTACTTC. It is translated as CASSSWGLEETQYF.

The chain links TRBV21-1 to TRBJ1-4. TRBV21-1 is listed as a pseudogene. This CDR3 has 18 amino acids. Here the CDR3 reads CASPQEAGGLGFNEKLFF. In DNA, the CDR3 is TGTGCCAGCCCGCAAGAAGCAGGCGGACTTGGGTTTAATGAAAAACTGTTTTTT.

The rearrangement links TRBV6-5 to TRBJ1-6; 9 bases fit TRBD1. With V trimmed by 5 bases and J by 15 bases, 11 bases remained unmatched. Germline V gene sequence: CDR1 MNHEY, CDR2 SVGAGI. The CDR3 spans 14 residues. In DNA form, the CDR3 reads TGTGCCAGCAGTCGCCGGGACAGGGACTTGCTCCTCCACTTT. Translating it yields CASSRRDRDLLLHF.

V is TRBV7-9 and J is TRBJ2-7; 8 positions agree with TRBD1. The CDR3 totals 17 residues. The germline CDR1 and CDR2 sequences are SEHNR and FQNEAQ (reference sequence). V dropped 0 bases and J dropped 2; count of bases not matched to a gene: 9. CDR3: CASSLADRVGSAYEQYF. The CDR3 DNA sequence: TGTGCCAGCAGCTTAGCGGACAGGGTAGGATCGGCCTACGAGCAGTACTTC.

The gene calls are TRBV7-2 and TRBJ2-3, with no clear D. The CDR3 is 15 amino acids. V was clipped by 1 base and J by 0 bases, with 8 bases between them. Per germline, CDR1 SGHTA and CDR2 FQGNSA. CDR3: CASSLVVASTDTQYF. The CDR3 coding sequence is TGTGCCAGCAGCTTAGTTGTAGCTAGCACAGATACGCAGTATTTT.

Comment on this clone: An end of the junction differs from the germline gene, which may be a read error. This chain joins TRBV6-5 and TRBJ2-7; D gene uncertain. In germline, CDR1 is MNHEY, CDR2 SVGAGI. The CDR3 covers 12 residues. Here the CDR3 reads CASSLGSHEQYF. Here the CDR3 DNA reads TGTGCCAGCAGTCTGGGCTCCCACGAGCAGTACTTC.

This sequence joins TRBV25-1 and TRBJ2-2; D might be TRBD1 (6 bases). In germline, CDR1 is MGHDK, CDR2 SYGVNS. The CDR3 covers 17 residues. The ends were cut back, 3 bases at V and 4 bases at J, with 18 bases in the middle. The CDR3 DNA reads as TGTGCCAGCAGTGAGGACAGAATGGGGATAGGCACCGGGGAGCTGTTTTTT. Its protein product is CASSEDRMGIGTGELFF. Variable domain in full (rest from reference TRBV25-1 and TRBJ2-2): EADIYQTPRYLVIGTGKKITLECSQTMGHDKMYWYQQDPGMELHLIHYSYGVNSTEKGDLSSESTVSRIRTEHFPLTLESARPSHTSQYLCASSEDRMGIGTGELFFGEGSRLTVL.

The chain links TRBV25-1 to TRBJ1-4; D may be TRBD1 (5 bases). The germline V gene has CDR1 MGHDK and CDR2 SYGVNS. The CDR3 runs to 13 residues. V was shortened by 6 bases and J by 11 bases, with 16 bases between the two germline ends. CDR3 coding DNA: TGTGCCAGCAGCTCGACGGGGGTTGTGAAACTGTTTTTT. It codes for CASSSTGVVKLFF.